What follows are 15 T cell receptor beta chains derived from one specimen sequenced in a study of shared clonotypes between healthy human individuals. Using immunoSEQ multiplex PCR, the repertoire was profiled, and TCRdb retains in-frame clones only, with some absent. Among around 2,000,000 clones listed, less than 95% were seen once. Naive CD8 cells lacked CD45RO, underwent positive selection for CCR7 and left out terminally differentiated effector memory CD45RA+ cells. Sequencing used naive CD8+ T cells sorted from blood. These receptors originate from a man aged 18-30 years in good health.

This sequence joins TRBV7-9 and TRBJ1-6; D uncertain. The CDR3 is 15 amino acids. Looked up from germline, CDR1 is SEHNR and CDR2 is FQNEAQ (reference sequence). The V end was cut by 1 base, the J end by 8 bases, with 12 bases between. CDR3 in DNA: TGTGCCAGCAGCTTAGGGGTGCCCGGTGATTCACCCCTCCACTTT. Protein: CASSLGVPGDSPLHF.

The genes are TRBV25-1 and TRBJ1-4; 9 positions match TRBD1. Unmatched junction bases numbered 9, after V lost 2 bases and J lost 8 bases. Looked up from germline, CDR1 is MGHDK and CDR2 is SYGVNS. The CDR3 totals 16 residues. The DNA for the CDR3 is TGTGCCAGCAGTGAAGAATTCGGGGACAGGGACGAAAAACTGTTTTTT. This translates into CASSEEFGDRDEKLFF.

To note about this clone: The sample has other DNA sequences that encode this CDR3 too. The rearrangement links TRBV6-5 to TRBJ2-1; TRBD2 agrees at 9 bases. V dropped 0 bases and J dropped 4; count of bases not matched to a gene: 4. Per the germline V gene, CDR1 is MNHEY and CDR2 is SVGAGI. This CDR3 is built from 16 residues. CDR3 residues: CASSYSTSGKYNEQFF. In DNA form, the CDR3 reads TGTGCCAGCAGTTACTCGACTAGCGGTAAATACAATGAGCAGTTCTTC.

The gene calls are TRBV9 and TRBJ2-5; D is unclear. Trimming pared 0 bases from V and 3 bases from J, leaving 12 bases between. The CDR3 sequence is 15 residues long. Germline assignment: CDR1 SGDLS and CDR2 YYNGEE. CDR3 DNA sequence: TGTGCCAGCAGCGTAGACGATTTGCCTGAAGAGACCCAGTACTTC. The encoded protein is CASSVDDLPEETQYF. Full variable domain (outside the CDR3, taken from reference TRBV9 and TRBJ2-5): DSGVTQTPKHLITATGQRVTLRCSPRSGDLSVYWYQQSLDQGLQFLIQYYNGEERAKGNILERFSAQQFPDLHSELNLSSLELGDSALYFCASSVDDLPEETQYFGPGTRLLVL.

This chain joins TRBV27 and TRBJ1-1; TRBD1 matches at 7 bases. Germline CDR1 and CDR2: MNHEY and SMNVEV (reference sequence). The ends lost 5 bases at V and 5 bases at J; junction bases unmatched: 14. This CDR3 contains 16 residues. The CDR3 loop is CASSPSTGQVPTEAFF. CDR3 DNA sequence: TGTGCCAGCAGTCCCTCAACTGGACAGGTGCCGACTGAAGCTTTCTTT.

V gene TRBV27 combines with J gene TRBJ2-2; 8 bases are a match to TRBD1. The CDR3 covers 15 residues. Germline CDR1 reads MNHEY; CDR2 reads SMNVEV (reference sequence). Trimming at V came to 0 bases and at J to 6 bases, leaving 3 bases not matched to a gene. The CDR3 region is CASSLSQGVPGELFF. CDR3 DNA sequence: TGTGCCAGCAGTTTATCACAGGGGGTACCCGGGGAGCTGTTTTTT.

The chain recombines TRBV7-9 with TRBJ2-5, with D possibly matching TRBD1 (5 bases). Trimming removed 5 bases from V and 5 bases from J, with 15 bases in between. This CDR3 comprises 14 residues. CDR1 is SEHNR and CDR2 is FQNEAQ in the germline V gene (reference sequence). The CDR3 protein is CASSLQGSGETQYF. CDR3 bases: TGTGCCAGCAGCCTTCAGGGCTCTGGGGAGACCCAGTACTTC. The full variable domain, completed using reference TRBV7-9 and TRBJ2-5, is DTGVSQNPRHKITKRGQNVTFRCDPISEHNRLYWYRQTLGQGPEFLTYFQNEAQLEKSRLLSDRFSAERPKGSFSTLEIQRTEQGDSAMYLCASSLQGSGETQYFGPGTRLLVL.

The chain combines TRBV6-5 with TRBJ2-7; 8 bases are a match to TRBD2. The length of the CDR3 is 11 residues. Germline lookup yields CDR1 MNHEY and CDR2 SVGAGI. Losses at the gene ends were 10 bases for V and 5 bases for J; bases not matched to a gene: 4. This CDR3 is CATDGGDEQYF. The CDR3 DNA sequence: TGTGCCACCGACGGGGGGGACGAGCAGTACTTC.

The chain couples TRBV29-1 to TRBJ2-7, with a tentative D call TRBD1 (5 bases). Germline values: CDR1 SQVTM, CDR2 ANQGSEA. The CDR3 has 14 amino acids. Trimming took 7 bases from V and 1 from J, leaving 17 bases between them. CDR3 bases: TGCAGCGCCAGAGGTGGGGCCGGGTCCTACGAGCAGTACTTC. Amino acid sequence: CSARGGAGSYEQYF.

In nucleotides, the CDR3 is TGTGCCACTTCGACTAGCGGGAGCTACGAGCAGTACTTC. This translates into CATSTSGSYEQYF. The genes are TRBV19 and TRBJ2-7; 12 nucleotides match TRBD2. The ends lost 10 bases at V and 3 bases at J; junction bases unmatched: 4. CDR1 LNHDA and CDR2 SQIVND come from the germline V gene (reference sequence). The CDR3 spans 13 residues.

CDR3: CATSSPLNEQFF. In DNA, the CDR3 is TGTGCCACCAGCAGTCCCCTCAATGAGCAGTTCTTC. The chain employs TRBV15 and TRBJ2-1; D gene unclear. Germline V gives CDR1 LNHNV, CDR2 YYDKDF (reference sequence). The CDR3 covers 12 residues. V gave up 3 bases and J gave up 6 bases, with 6 bases separating them.

The chain uses TRBV5-4 and TRBJ2-7; 8 bases are a match to TRBD1. V lost 0 bases, J lost 7 bases, and 21 bases stayed unmatched. The CDR3 runs 19 residues. Germline CDR1 reads SGHNT; CDR2 reads YYREEE (reference sequence). The CDR3 region is CASSLGQGHRYRPDYEQYF. CDR3 nucleotide sequence: TGTGCCAGCAGCTTGGGACAGGGGCACCGATACCGCCCTGATTATGAGCAGTACTTC.

This chain connects TRBV6-1 to TRBJ2-1; D is ambiguous. The V end lost 6 bases, the J end lost 5 bases, and 11 bases lay between the germline ends. In germline, CDR1 is MNHNS, CDR2 SASEGT. The length of the CDR3 is 13 residues. CDR3 nucleotide sequence: TGTGCCAGCAGCTTAGCCAGGCACAATGAGCAGTTCTTC. Amino acid sequence: CASSLARHNEQFF.

The chain has TRBV7-2 and TRBJ2-3, with TRBD2 identical over 10 bases. CDR1 is SGHTA, CDR2 FQGNSA, per germline. This CDR3 is 17 amino acids long. V dropped 4 bases and J dropped 1; count of bases not matched to a gene: 8. CDR3 sequence reads: CASSSPASGGGTDTQYF. CDR3 coding DNA: TGTGCCAGCAGCTCCCCTGCTAGCGGGGGAGGCACAGATACGCAGTATTTT.

This chain links TRBV5-1 with TRBJ1-2, with a possible D match to TRBD1 (5 bases). Trimming left V 4 bases short and J 8 bases short, with 18 bases between. Germline CDR1 and CDR2: SGHRS and YFSETQ. This CDR3 spans 14 amino acids. The CDR3 here is CASSPGSTVGGYTF. DNA of the CDR3: TGCGCCAGCAGCCCGGGGTCGACAGTGGGCGGCTACACCTTC.